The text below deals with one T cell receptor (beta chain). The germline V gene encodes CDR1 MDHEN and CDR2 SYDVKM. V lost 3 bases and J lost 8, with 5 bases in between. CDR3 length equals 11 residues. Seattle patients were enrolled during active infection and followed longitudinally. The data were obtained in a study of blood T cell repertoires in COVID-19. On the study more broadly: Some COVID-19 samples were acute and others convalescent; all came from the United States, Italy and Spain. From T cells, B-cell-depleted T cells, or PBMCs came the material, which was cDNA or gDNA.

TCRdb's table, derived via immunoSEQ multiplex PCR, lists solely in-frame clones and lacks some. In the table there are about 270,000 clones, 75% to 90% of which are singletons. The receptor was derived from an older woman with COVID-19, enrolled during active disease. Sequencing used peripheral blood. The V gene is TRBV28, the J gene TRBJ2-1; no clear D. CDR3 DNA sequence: TGTGCCAGCAGTTTCTCCTATGAGCAGTTCTTC. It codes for CASSFSYEQFF.